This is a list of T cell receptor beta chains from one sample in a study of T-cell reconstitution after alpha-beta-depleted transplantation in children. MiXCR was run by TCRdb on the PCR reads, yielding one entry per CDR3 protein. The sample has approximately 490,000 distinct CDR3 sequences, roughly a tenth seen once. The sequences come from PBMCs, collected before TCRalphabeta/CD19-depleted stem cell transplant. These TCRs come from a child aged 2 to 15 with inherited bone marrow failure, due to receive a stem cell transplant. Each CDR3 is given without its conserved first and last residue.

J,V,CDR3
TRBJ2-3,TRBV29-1,SATGQTDTQY
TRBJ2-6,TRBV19,ASSIPGAGANVLT
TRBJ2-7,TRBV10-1,ASSETLAGGNEQY
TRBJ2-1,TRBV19,ASSIAARGAYNEQF
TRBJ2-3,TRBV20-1,SARGGRGGTDTQY
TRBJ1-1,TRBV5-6,ASSLWADVEAF
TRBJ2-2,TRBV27,ASSHLSPGELF
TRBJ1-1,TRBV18,ASSPDASEAF
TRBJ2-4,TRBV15,ATSRGDRLVQY
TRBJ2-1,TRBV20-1,SARLMNEQF
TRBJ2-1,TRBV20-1,SARASGTDNEQF
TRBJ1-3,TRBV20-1,SASRGSSGNTIY
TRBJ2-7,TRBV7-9,ASSPRTGGYEQY
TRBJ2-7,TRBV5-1,ASSSPGQGADEQY
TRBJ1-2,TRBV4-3,ASSQGGQGFGYGYT
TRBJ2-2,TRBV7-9,ASSYETGELF
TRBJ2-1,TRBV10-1,ASSRDWGREQF
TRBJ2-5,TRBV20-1,SASFSRGQKTQY
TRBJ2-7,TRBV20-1,SASGRASIYEQY
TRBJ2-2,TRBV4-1,ASSRGLAVAGELF
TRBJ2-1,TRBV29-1,SVEETALAGTYNEQF
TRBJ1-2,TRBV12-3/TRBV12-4,ASSLGSGGGGFGYT
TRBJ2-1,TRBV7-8,AIPGTSGSNEQF
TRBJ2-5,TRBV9,ASSVDGGSETQY
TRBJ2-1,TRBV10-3,AVGQGNEQF
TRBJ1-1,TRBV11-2,ASSSPTGATNMNTEAF
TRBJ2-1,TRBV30,AWSLGPYNEQF
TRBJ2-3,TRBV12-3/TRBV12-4,ASSFRFGTQY